These T cell receptor beta chains were read from a single sample in a study of blood T cell repertoires in COVID-19. Clones were sequenced by immunoSEQ multiplex PCR, and TCRdb holds only the in-frame ones, with some missing. Of more than 25,000 clones listed, roughly 90% were seen once; the top ten hold about 8%. Input material: peripheral blood. These receptors were obtained from a man aged 65-85 years with active or convalescent COVID-19. The CDR3 runs from the conserved cysteine through the conserved F or W. The order of the fields is clone size, CDR3 length, V gene, J gene, D gene, CDR3 DNA, CDR3 protein. The D gene is left open where the match is weak. Part of the rows lack a size; the others show once, few, many or a class for expanded clones.

-	19	TRBV7-3	TRBJ2-3	TRBD2	TGTGCCAGCAGCTTAAATGCAAGAGGACTAGCGGGAAAAGCAGATACGCAGTATTTT	CASSLNARGLAGKADTQYF
-	15	TRBV7-2	TRBJ2-5	TRBD2	TGTGCCAGCAGCTCTTCCCGGGGGGGCAGGGAGACCCAGTACTTC	CASSSSRGGRETQYF
-	15	TRBV4-3	TRBJ1-2	-	TGCGCCAGCAGCCAAGAATTACAGGCTAACTATGGCTACACCTTC	CASSQELQANYGYTF
-	15	TRBV9	TRBJ2-3	TRBD2	TGTGCCAGCAGCGTAGTAGCGGGGAGCACAGATACGCAGTATTTT	CASSVVAGSTDTQYF
once	15	TRBV11-2	TRBJ2-7	TRBD2	TGTGCCAGCAGCTTAGAGAGGACTAGCGGGGCCGAGCAGTACTTC	CASSLERTSGAEQYF
once	15	TRBV9	TRBJ1-1	-	TGTGCCAGCAGCGTAGACGGCGACCGGGGGACTGAAGCTTTCTTT	CASSVDGDRGTEAFF
-	13	TRBV6-6	TRBJ1-2	TRBD1	TGTGCCAGCAGTGCGGACAGGGGAGGTGGCTACACCTTC	CASSADRGGGYTF
-	13	TRBV7-3	TRBJ2-7	TRBD2	TGTGCCAGCAGCCCTCCGGGACTAGCCGAGCAGTACTTC	CASSPPGLAEQYF
-	16	TRBV7-2	TRBJ2-1	-	TGTGCCAGCAGACAAATCAACAGGGTATACTACAATGAGCAGTTCTTC	CASRQINRVYYNEQFF
-	12	TRBV27	TRBJ1-2	-	TGTGCCAGCCTGCGCCTGCACGCGGGCTACACCTTC	CASLRLHAGYTF
once	16	TRBV3-1/TRBV3-2	TRBJ2-2	-	TGTGCCAGCAGCCCCCAGGTATGGTCGGGCACCGGGGAACTGTTTTTT	CASSPQVWSGTGELFF
-	13	TRBV4-1	TRBJ2-1	-	TGCGCCAGCAGCCAAGGCGGGTGGGCGGAGCAGTTCTTC	CASSQGGWAEQFF
-	14	TRBV5-1	TRBJ2-1	TRBD2	TGCGCCAGCAGCTTGGAACGACTAGCGGGTGAGCAGTTCTTC	CASSLERLAGEQFF
-	13	TRBV6-5	TRBJ1-2	-	TGTGCCACGCACAGCGACAGTGGGTATGGCTACACCTTC	CATHSDSGYGYTF
-	14	TRBV6-5	TRBJ1-1	-	TGTGCCAGCAGTAGCGGGGCTCTCCACACTGAAGCTTTCTTT	CASSSGALHTEAFF
-	13	TRBV6-4	TRBJ1-2	TRBD1	TGTGCCAGCAAGCCGACAGGGGGCTTTGGCTACACCTTC	CASKPTGGFGYTF
once	14	TRBV11-2	TRBJ1-2	-	TGTGCCAGCAGCTTGGGGGGAGGTGAATATGGCTACACCTTC	CASSLGGGEYGYTF
-	16	TRBV30	TRBJ1-6	TRBD1	TGTGCCTGGACGAGACAGGGGAGCTCCTATAATTCACCCCTCCACTTT	CAWTRQGSSYNSPLHF
-	13	TRBV2	TRBJ1-2	-	TGTGCCAGCAGAAAAGAGGGAGAATACGGCTACACCTTC	CASRKEGEYGYTF
-	16	TRBV10-1	TRBJ2-3	-	TGCGCCAGCAGTCCGTCTTCGACAGGGAGGACAGATACGCAGTATTTT	CASSPSSTGRTDTQYF
-	15	TRBV2	TRBJ1-1	TRBD1	TGTGCCAGCAGGGGTGGAAGGGGGCGCGACACTGAAGCTTTCTTT	CASRGGRGRDTEAFF
-	14	TRBV19	TRBJ1-3	-	TGTGCCAGTAGCCTACAGGGCTTGGGAAACACCATATATTTT	CASSLQGLGNTIYF
-	14	TRBV7-3	TRBJ2-2	TRBD1	TGTGCCAGCAGCTCCGCAGGGGGCACCGGGGAGCTGTTTTTT	CASSSAGGTGELFF
-	13	TRBV7-8	TRBJ2-1	-	TGTGCCAGCAGCCGACCCCTCCAGAATGAGCAGTTCTTC	CASSRPLQNEQFF
-	20	TRBV4-1	TRBJ2-3	TRBD2	TGCGCCAGCAGCCAAGACATCCTAGCGGGAAGACGGACTAGCACAGATACGCAGTATTTT	CASSQDILAGRRTSTDTQYF
once	14	TRBV5-1	TRBJ2-1	-	TGCGCCAGCAGCTTAAGACAGTCTTACAATGAGCAGTTCTTC	CASSLRQSYNEQFF
once	16	TRBV3-1/TRBV3-2	TRBJ1-1	TRBD1	TGTGCCAGCAGCCAAGAAGAGGAGGGGGCGAGGACTGAAGCTTTCTTT	CASSQEEEGARTEAFF
once	15	TRBV25-1	TRBJ2-1	-	TGTGCCAGCAGTGAATTCGGGGGAATGGCAAGTGAGCAGTTCTTC	CASSEFGGMASEQFF
-	14	TRBV20-1	TRBJ2-1	TRBD2	TGCAGTGCTAGTAGGGCGGGAGGCTCCAATGAGCAGTTCTTC	CSASRAGGSNEQFF